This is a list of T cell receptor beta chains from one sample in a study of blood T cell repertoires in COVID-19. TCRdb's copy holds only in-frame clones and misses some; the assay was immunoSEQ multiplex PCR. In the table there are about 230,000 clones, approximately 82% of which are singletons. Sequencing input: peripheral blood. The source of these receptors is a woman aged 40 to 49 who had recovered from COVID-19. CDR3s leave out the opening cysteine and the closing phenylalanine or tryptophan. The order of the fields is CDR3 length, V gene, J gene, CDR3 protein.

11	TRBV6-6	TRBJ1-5	ASRGQGERPQH
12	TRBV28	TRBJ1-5	ASSFRTGNQPQH
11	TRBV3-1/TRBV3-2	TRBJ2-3	ASTRSTEDTQY
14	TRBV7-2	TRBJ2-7	ASSLSGEGSSYEQY
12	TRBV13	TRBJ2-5	ASSSKLVKETQY
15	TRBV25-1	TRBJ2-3	ASSESTGTGGIDTQY
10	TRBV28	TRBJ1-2	ASHRTDYGYT
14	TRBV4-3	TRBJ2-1	ASSQESSGVYNEQF
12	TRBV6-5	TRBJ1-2	ASNSPGQGFGYT
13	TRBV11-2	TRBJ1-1	ASSLGRLMNTEAF
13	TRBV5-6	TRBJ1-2	ASSPPGGANYGYT
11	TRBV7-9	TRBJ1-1	ASSLGQGTEAF
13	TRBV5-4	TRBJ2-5	ASSHPVSTRETQY
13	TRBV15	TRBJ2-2	ATSRDLSGAGELF
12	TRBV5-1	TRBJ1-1	ASSPSRGNTEAF
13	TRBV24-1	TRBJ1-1	ATNYRQGARTEAF
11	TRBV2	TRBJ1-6	ASKYTTNSPLH
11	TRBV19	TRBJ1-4	ASSISRGEKLF
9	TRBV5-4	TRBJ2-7	ASSTGLEQY
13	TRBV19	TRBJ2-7	ATRGTGGTIYEQY
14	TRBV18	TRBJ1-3	ASSPVNEASGNTIY
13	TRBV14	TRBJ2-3	ASSRGLTGGDTQY
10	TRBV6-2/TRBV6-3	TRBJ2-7	ASSYGAVEQY
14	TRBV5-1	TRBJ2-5	ASSAGAGGLAETQY
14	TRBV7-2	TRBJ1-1	ASSDSMEFNPAEAF
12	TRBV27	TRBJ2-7	ASRLGGFVGEQY
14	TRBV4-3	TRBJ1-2	ASSQDLSGPKGGYT
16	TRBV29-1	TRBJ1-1	SVEVVTGLLPMNTEAF
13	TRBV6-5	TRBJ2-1	ASRGWDRGGNEQF
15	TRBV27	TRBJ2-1	ASFRGTGGRGYNEQF
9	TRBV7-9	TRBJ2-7	ASAKGYEQY
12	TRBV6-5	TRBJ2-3	ASTTDRGRDTQY
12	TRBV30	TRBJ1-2	AWSAAGGNYGYT
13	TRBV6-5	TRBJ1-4	ASSLSAGTNEKLF
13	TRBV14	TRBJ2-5	ASSLGGRLDETQY
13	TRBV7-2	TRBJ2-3	ASSLGLAGTDTQY
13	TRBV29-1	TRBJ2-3	SVARQGRGEDTQY
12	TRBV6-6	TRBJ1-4	ASRTQGNSEKLF
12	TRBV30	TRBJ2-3	ARSRGGETDTQY
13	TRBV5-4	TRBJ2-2	ASSFTGDNTGELF
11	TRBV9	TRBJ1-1	ASSMLMNTEAF
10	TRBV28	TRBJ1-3	ASEGSGNTIY
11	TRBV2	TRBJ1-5	ASTVTDNQPQH
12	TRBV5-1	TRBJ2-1	ASSLGGGFDEQF
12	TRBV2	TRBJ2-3	ASIRSGKTDTQY
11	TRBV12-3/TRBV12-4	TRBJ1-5	ASSLAVGQPQH
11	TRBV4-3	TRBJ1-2	ASSQESGYGYT
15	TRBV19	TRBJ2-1	ASSIFWRGDSYNEQF
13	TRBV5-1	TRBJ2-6	ASSPSVAGANVLT
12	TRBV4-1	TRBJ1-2	ASSQEGQGGGYT
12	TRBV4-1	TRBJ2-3	ASSQARLADTQY
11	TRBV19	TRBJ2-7	ASSITGEVEQY